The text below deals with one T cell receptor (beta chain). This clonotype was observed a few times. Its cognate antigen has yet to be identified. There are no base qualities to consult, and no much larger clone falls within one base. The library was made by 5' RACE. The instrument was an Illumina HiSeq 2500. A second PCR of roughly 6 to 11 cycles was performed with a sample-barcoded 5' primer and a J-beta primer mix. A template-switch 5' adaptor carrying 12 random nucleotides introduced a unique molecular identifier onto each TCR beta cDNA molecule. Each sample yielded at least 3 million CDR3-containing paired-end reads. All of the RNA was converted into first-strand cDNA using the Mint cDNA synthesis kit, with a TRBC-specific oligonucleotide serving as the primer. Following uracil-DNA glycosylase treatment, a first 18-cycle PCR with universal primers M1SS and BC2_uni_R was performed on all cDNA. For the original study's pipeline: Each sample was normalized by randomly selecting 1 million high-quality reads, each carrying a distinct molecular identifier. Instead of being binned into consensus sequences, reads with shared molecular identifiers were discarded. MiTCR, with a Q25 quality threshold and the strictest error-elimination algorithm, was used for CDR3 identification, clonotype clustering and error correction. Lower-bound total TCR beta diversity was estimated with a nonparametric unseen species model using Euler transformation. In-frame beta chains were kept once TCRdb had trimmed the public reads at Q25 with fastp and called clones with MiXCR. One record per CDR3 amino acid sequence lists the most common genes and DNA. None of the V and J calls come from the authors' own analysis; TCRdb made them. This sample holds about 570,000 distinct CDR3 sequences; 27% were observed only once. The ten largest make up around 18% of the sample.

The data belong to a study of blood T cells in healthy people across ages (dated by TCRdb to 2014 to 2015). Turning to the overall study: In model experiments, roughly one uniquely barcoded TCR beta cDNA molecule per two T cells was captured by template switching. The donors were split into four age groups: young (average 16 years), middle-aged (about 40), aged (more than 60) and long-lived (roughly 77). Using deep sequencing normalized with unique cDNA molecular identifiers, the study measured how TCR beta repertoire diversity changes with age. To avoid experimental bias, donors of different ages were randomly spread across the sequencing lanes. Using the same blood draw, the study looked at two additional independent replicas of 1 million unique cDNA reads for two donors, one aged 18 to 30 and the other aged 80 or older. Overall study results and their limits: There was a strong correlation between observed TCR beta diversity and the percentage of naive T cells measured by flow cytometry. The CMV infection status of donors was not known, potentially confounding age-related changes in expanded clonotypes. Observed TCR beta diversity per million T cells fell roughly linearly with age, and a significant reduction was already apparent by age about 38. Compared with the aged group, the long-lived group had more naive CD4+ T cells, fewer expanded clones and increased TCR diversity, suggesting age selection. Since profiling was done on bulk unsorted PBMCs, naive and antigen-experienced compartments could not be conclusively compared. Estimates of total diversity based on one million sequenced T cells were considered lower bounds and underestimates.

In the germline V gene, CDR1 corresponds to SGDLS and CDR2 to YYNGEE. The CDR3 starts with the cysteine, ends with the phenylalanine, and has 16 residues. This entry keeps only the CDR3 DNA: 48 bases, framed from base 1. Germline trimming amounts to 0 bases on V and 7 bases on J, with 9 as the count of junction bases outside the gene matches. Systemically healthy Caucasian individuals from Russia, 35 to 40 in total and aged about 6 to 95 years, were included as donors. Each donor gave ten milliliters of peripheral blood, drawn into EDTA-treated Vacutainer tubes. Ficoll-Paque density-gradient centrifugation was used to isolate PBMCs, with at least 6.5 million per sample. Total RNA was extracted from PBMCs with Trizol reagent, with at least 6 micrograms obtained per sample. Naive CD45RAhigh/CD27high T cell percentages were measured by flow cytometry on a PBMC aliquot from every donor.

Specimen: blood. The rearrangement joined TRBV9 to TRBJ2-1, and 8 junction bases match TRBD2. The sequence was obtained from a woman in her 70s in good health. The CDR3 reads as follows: CASSVAPGGGLNEQFF. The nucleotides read TGTGCCAGCAGCGTAGCCCCTGGCGGGGGGTTGAATGAGCAGTTCTTC.